These 8 T cell receptor beta chains came from one sample sequenced in a study of shared clonotypes between healthy human individuals (TCRdb year 2020). The library was prepared using the immunoSEQ multiplex PCR assay. TCRdb re-hosts the immuneACCESS table, in-frame sequences only. Its copies lack some clones; in the studies checked, an unresolved V gene accounts for under half of them, and the cause for the rest is not known. The sample table contains 1.4 million to 1.5 million clones; only one count was recorded for roughly 96% of them. The biggest ten clones account for about 1.2% of the sample. The sequenced sample consisted of naive CD4+ T cells sorted from blood. This specimen's cell subset or site label, per the study, means: CD45RA+ positively selected. These receptors originate from a man younger than 40 in good health.

CDR3 in DNA: TGTGCCACGAAACGGGGTGGGGCACCCATGGAGACCCAGTACTTC. It translates to CATKRGGAPMETQYF. The rearrangement links TRBV6-1 to TRBJ2-5; D tentatively reads TRBD1 or TRBD2 (5 bases each). V lost 10 bases and J lost 5, with 23 bases in between. This CDR3 comprises 15 residues. Looked up from germline, CDR1 is MNHNS and CDR2 is SASEGT.

The chain links TRBV29-1 to TRBJ2-3; a weak D match, TRBD2 (5 bases). Germline V CDR1 and CDR2: SQVTM, ANQGSEA. CDR3 length equals 13 residues. V was clipped by 8 bases and J by 2 bases, with 14 bases between them. Written as DNA, the CDR3 is TGCAGCTCCCGGGGAATATTCACAGATACGCAGTATTTT. Protein product: CSSRGIFTDTQYF.

J is TRBJ2-7 and V is TRBV6-6, with D perhaps TRBD2 (5 bases). V lost 2 bases, J lost 6 bases, and 17 bases lay in between. The CDR3 is 15 residues long. Germline V CDR1 and CDR2: MNHNY, SVGAGI (reference sequence). The CDR3 coding sequence is TGTGCCAGCAGTTACCGACGGGAACCTCCGGGCGAGCAGTACTTC. Its protein product is CASSYRREPPGEQYF.

This rearrangement joins TRBV11-2 to TRBJ2-1, with D possibly being TRBD2 (7 bases). The CDR3 extends over 15 amino acids. The ends were cut back, 5 bases at V and 2 bases at J, with 13 bases in the middle. Germline V gene data show CDR1 as SGHAT and CDR2 as FQNNGV. CDR3 region: CASSQGRGPYNEQFF. The CDR3 bases are TGTGCCAGCAGCCAAGGGCGGGGGCCCTACAATGAGCAGTTCTTC.

V is TRBV7-9 and J is TRBJ2-1; TRBD2 aligns across 7 bases. The CDR3 extends over 15 amino acids. Germline-derived CDR1 and CDR2 are SEHNR and FQNEAQ (reference sequence). V was clipped by 5 bases and J by 7 bases; unmatched bases: 11. The CDR3, as DNA: TGTGCCAGCAGCCCAGTCCGGGAGGTTTATAATGAGCAGTTCTTC. Encoded protein: CASSPVREVYNEQFF.

This chain joins TRBV11-2 and TRBJ1-1; TRBD1 matches 7 bases. The CDR3 sequence is 16 residues long. Germline V CDR1 and CDR2: SGHAT, FQNNGV. J was trimmed by 0 bases and V by 5 bases; bases with no gene match: 9. The CDR3 sequence is CASSLRQGVLNTEAFF. DNA of the CDR3: TGTGCCAGCAGCCTCCGACAGGGCGTATTGAACACTGAAGCTTTCTTT.

The chain joins TRBV5-1 to TRBJ2-2; 7 bases are a match to TRBD1. The CDR3 has 18 residues. CDR1 is SGHRS, CDR2 YFSETQ, per germline. The ends lost 3 bases at V and 3 bases at J; junction bases unmatched: 14. The CDR3 here is CASSYVVWDSPHTGELFF. The CDR3, as DNA: TGCGCCAGCAGCTACGTAGTGTGGGACAGCCCACACACCGGGGAGCTGTTTTTT. The full variable domain, rest sourced from reference TRBV5-1 and TRBJ2-2, is KAGVTQTPRYLIKTRGQQVTLSCSPISGHRSVSWYQQTPGQGLQFLFEYFSETQRNKGNFPGRFSGRQFSNSRSEMNVSTLELGDSALYLCASSYVVWDSPHTGELFFGEGSRLTVL.

V usage is TRBV2 and J usage is TRBJ2-3; D gene ambiguous. In germline, CDR1 is SNHLY, CDR2 FYNNEI. V was shortened by 4 bases and J by 4 bases, with 9 bases between the two germline ends. CDR3 size: 13 residues. The CDR3 region is CASSGPGSDTQYF. Here the CDR3 DNA reads TGTGCCAGCAGTGGCCCTGGGTCAGATACGCAGTATTTT.